This entry concerns a single TCR beta chain. Germline V gene data show CDR1 as KGHSH and CDR2 as LQKENI. The CDR3 has 19 residues. The V gene end was trimmed by 3 bases and the J gene end by 2 bases; junction bases not matched to a gene: 11. Method: immunoSEQ multiplex PCR; TCRdb's copy keeps in-frame clones and lacks some. The table shows about 130,000 clones, with approximately 80% occurring only once. The data derive from a study of blood T cell repertoires in COVID-19. Across the whole study: Some COVID-19 samples were acute and others convalescent; all came from the United States, Italy and Spain. T cells, B-cell-depleted T cells, or PBMCs provided the cDNA or gDNA that served as material.

This receptor was obtained from a woman in her fifties or sixties with acute or convalescent COVID-19. J is TRBJ2-5 and V is TRBV18; 14 positions agree with TRBD2. The specimen was peripheral blood. CDR3 bases: TGTGCCAGCTCACCGAAGATTGGGACTAGCGGGGGAGGACAAGAGACCCAGTACTTC. The encoded protein is CASSPKIGTSGGGQETQYF.